This entry features one T cell receptor beta chain sequence. What it binds is not known. Sequenced by immunoSEQ multiplex PCR; TCRdb stores in-frame clones only, minus some. Of 100,000 to 110,000 clones in the sample, around 90% were seen once. The data derive from a study of siplizumab effects on memory and regulatory T cells. Overall study findings and caveats: Confirmatory evidence of suppressive function in proliferating siplizumab-culture Tregs was not obtained. Naive T cells appeared more varied than memory cells and looked like key alloresponse contributors.

The CDR3 is made up of 13 amino acids. Deletions cut 3 bases from V and 3 bases from J, with 10 bases between. Germline CDR1 is SGHKS and CDR2 is YYEKEE (reference sequence). The TCR originated in a human donor in good health. The rearrangement links TRBV5-5 to TRBJ2-7; unclear D gene. The sample taken for sequencing was CD4+ T cells sorted from blood. In DNA form, the CDR3 reads TGTGCCAGCAGCTCGAATACCAACTACGAGCAGTACTTC. Protein sequence: CASSSNTNYEQYF.